This TCR beta chain stems from a study of blood T cells in healthy people across ages. With a J-beta primer mix and a sample-barcoded 5' primer, a second PCR ran about 7 to 12 cycles. TCRdb itself ran the 5' RACE reads through MiXCR, one entry per CDR3 protein. The sample lists roughly 700,000 distinct CDR3 sequences; around 49% were seen once. This CDR3 region has 11 residues. Germline V gene sequence: CDR1 GTSNPN, CDR2 SVGIG (reference sequence). V was trimmed by 5 bases and J by 3 bases, leaving 8 bases between them. V gene TRBV30 combines with J gene TRBJ2-7; no clear D gene. This receptor was taken from a woman aged 55-75 years in good health. The sample consisted of blood. CDR3 sequence reads: CAWEKFYEQYF. CDR3 DNA: TGTGCCTGGGAAAAGTTCTACGAGCAGTACTTC. The whole variable domain, remainder taken from reference TRBV30 and TRBJ2-7, is SQTIHQWPATLVQPVGSPLSLECTVEGTSNPNLYWYRQAAGRGLQLLFYSVGIGQISSEVPQNLSASRPQDRQFILSSKKLLLSDSGFYLCAWEKFYEQYFGPGTRLTVT.